The entry below describes one TCR beta chain. Generated by immunoSEQ multiplex PCR, the TCRdb table keeps only in-frame clones and is missing some. Counted here are some 44,000 clones, 70% to 90% occurring once; the ten biggest clones make up 35%. The sample comes from a study of OX40 agonist ivuxolimab in advanced cancers. The overall study: Patients received the agonistic anti-OX40 (CD134) antibody ivuxolimab.

Sequencing used CD4+ or CD8+ T cells sorted from blood, obtained in a trial of the OX40 agonist ivuxolimab. This receptor was obtained from an adult with an advanced solid tumor such as melanoma, head and neck, liver or kidney cancer.

The CDR3 DNA reads as TGTGCCAGCAGTTGGGGGTCGGGTCAGCCCCAGCATTTT. Translated, it gives CASSWGSGQPQHF. The gene calls are TRBV28 and TRBJ1-5; a possible D gene is TRBD1 (5 bases). V was pared by 4 bases and J by 6 bases, with 10 bases between. This CDR3 has 13 amino acids. Germline CDR1 is MDHEN and CDR2 is SYDVKM.